This TCR beta chain was sequenced in a study of T cell repertoires in cytomegalovirus infection. This clonotype occurred many times. MiXCR, run by TCRdb on the reads, gives a single entry per CDR3 protein. The sample yields about 250,000 distinct CDR3 sequences, around 6.6% seen once. The CDR3 is 14 amino acids. Trimming removed 1 base at V and 5 bases at J, with 9 bases between. Germline V lookup: CDR1 SGHTA, CDR2 FQGNSA. The gene calls are TRBV7-2 and TRBJ1-5; D call uncertain. This sequence was found in a human donor in good health (CMV status not recorded). Some clones in this sample may be carry-over from other donors' samples. The material sequenced was PBMCs. In DNA form, the CDR3 reads TGTGCCAGCAGCTTAGAGGACCGTCATCAGCCCCAGCATTTT. Translating it yields CASSLEDRHQPQHF.